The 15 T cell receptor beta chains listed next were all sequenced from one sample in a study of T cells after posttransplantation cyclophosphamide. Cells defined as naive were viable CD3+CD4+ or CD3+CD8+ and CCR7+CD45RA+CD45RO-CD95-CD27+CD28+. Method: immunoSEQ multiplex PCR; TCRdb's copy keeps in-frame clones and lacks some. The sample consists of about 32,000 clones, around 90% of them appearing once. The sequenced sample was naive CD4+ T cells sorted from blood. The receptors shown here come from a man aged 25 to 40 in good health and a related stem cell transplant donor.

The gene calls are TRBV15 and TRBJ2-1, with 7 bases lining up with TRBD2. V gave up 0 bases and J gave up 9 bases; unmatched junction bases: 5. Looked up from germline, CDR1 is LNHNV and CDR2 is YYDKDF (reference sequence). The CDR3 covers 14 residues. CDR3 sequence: CATSRDTSVGEQFF. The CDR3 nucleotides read TGTGCCACCAGCAGAGATACTAGCGTAGGTGAGCAGTTCTTC.

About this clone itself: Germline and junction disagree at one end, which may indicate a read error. In DNA, the CDR3 is TGTGCTAGCAGCTTAGGCGACGGGGGGGCAACAGATACGCAGTATTTT. As protein: CASSLGDGGATDTQYF. This chain uses TRBV7-7 with TRBJ2-3, with 8 positions matching TRBD2. The V gene's germline CDR1 is SSHAT and CDR2 FNYEAQ (reference sequence). The CDR3 sequence is 16 residues long.

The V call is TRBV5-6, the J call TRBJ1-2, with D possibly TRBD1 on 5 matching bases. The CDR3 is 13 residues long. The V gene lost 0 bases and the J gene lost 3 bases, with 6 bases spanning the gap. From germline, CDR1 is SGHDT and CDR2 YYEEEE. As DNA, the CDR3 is TGTGCCAGCAGCTTGGCGGGGGACTATGGCTACACCTTC. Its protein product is CASSLAGDYGYTF.

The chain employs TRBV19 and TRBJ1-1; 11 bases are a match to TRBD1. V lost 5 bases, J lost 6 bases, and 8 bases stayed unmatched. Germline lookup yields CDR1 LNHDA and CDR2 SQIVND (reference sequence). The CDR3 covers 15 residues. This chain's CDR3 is CASSADRGRWAEAFF. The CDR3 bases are TGTGCCAGTAGTGCGGACAGGGGGCGCTGGGCTGAAGCTTTCTTT. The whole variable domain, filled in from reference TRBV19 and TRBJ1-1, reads DGGITQSPKYLFRKEGQNVTLSCEQNLNHDAMYWYRQDPGQGLRLIYYSQIVNDFQKGDIAEGYSVSREKKESFPLTVTSAQKNPTAFYLCASSADRGRWAEAFFGQGTRLTVV.

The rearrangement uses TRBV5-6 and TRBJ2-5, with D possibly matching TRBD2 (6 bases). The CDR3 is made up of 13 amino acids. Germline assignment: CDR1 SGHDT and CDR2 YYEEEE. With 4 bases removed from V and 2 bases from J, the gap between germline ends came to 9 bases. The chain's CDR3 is CASSQTRQETQYF. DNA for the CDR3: TGTGCCAGCAGCCAGACTAGACAAGAGACCCAGTACTTC.

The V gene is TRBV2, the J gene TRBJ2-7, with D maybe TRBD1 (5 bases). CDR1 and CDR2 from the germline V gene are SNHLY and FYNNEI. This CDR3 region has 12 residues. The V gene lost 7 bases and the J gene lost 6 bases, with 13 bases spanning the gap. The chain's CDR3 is CASTLDRFEQYF. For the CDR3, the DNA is TGTGCCAGCACCCTAGACAGATTCGAGCAGTACTTC.

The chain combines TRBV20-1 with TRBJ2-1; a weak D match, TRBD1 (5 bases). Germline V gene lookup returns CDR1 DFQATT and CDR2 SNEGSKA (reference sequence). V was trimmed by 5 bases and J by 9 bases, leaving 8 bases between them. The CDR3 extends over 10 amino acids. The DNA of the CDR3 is TGCAGTGCTCAGGGAAGTGAGCAGTTCTTC. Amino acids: CSAQGSEQFF.

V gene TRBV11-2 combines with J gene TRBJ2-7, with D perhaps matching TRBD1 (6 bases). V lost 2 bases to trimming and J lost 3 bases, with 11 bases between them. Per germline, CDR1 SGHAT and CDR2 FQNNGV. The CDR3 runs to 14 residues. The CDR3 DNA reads TGTGCCAGCAGCTTATTCAGGGGTGGCTACGAGCAGTACTTC. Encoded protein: CASSLFRGGYEQYF.

As DNA, the CDR3 is TGTGCCAGCAGCTTGGTGGCAGGGAACCACTATGGCTACACCTTC. It codes for CASSLVAGNHYGYTF. V usage is TRBV5-4 and J usage is TRBJ1-2; TRBD1 is a possible D gene (5 bases). The germline V and J ends were trimmed by 0 bases and 3 bases, with 12 bases remaining between them. Germline loops: CDR1 SGHNT, CDR2 YYREEE (reference sequence). The CDR3 totals 15 residues.

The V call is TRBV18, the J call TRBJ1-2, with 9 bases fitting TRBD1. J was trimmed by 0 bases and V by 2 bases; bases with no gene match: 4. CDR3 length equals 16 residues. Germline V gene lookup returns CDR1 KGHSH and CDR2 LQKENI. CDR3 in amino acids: CASSPKGTGTNYGYTF. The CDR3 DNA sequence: TGTGCCAGCTCACCAAAGGGGACAGGGACTAACTATGGCTACACCTTC.

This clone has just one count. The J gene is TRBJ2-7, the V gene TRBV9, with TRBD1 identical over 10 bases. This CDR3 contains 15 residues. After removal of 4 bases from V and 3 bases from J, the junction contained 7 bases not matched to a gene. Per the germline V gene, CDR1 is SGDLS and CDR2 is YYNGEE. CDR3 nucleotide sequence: TGTGCCAGCAGCTCCGCCGGGACAGGGGACTACGAGCAGTACTTC. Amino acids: CASSSAGTGDYEQYF.

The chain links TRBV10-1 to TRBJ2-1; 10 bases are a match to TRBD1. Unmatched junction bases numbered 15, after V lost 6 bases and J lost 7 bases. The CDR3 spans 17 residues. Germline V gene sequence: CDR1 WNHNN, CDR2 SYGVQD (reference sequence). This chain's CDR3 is CASSISSGTGAWNEQFF. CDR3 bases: TGCGCCAGCAGCATATCCTCCGGGACAGGGGCTTGGAATGAGCAGTTCTTC.

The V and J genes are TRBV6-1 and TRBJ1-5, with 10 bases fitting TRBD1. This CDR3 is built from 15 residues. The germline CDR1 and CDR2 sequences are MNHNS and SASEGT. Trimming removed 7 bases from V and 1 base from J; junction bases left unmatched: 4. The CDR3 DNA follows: TGTGCCAGCATAGGACAGGGGGTAAGCAATCAGCCCCAGCATTTT. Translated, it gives CASIGQGVSNQPQHF.

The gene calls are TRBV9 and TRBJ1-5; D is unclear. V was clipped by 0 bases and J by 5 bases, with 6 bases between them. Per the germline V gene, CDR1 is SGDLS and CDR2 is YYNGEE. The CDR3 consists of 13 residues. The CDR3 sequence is CASSVDGDQPQHF. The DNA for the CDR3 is TGTGCCAGCAGCGTAGACGGAGATCAGCCCCAGCATTTT.

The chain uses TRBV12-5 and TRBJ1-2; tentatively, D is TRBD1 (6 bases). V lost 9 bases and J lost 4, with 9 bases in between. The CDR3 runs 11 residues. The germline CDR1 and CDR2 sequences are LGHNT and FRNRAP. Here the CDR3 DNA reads TGTGCTAGCGGACAGATCTATGGCTACACCTTC. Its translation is CASGQIYGYTF.